A single sample gave rise to the 22 T cell receptor beta chains below, sequenced in a study of T cells in localized non-small cell lung cancer. Using immunoSEQ multiplex PCR, the repertoire was profiled, and TCRdb retains in-frame clones only, with some absent. Of some 72,000 clones in the sample, around four fifths were seen once. The starting material was peripheral blood, obtained before any cancer treatment. All receptors derive from a man aged 40 to 70 with stage I lung adenocarcinoma.

This clone was counted between two and nine times. This sequence joins TRBV7-2 and TRBJ1-1; D is unresolved. Germline assignment: CDR1 SGHTA and CDR2 FQGNSA. Trimming took 2 bases from V and 6 from J, leaving 7 bases between them. This CDR3 comprises 12 residues. The CDR3 loop reads CASSLMGAEAFF. The CDR3 DNA reads as TGTGCCAGCAGCTTAATGGGCGCTGAAGCTTTCTTT.

This sequence joins TRBV5-6 and TRBJ2-3; D might be TRBD1 or TRBD2, each matching 5 bases. V dropped 2 bases and J dropped 1 base, with 11 bases sitting between them. The CDR3 extends over 15 amino acids. Per germline, CDR1 SGHDT and CDR2 YYEEEE. The DNA for the CDR3 is TGTGCCAGCAGCTTACGGGGCGCCGGCACAGATACGCAGTATTTT. This encodes CASSLRGAGTDTQYF.

On this clone itself: The same CDR3 can be traced to other DNA sequences in this sample. The V gene is TRBV9, the J gene TRBJ1-3, with 7 bases that match TRBD1. CDR3 length: 15 amino acids. Germline loops: CDR1 SGDLS, CDR2 YYNGEE. The junction had 3 bases not matched to a gene; V was cut back by 0 bases and J by 3 bases. The CDR3 sequence: CASSVGGDSGNTIYF. The CDR3 coding sequence is TGTGCCAGCAGCGTAGGGGGGGACAGTGGAAACACCATATATTTT.

Only one count was recorded for this clone. This rearrangement joins TRBV4-1 to TRBJ2-3; the D gene is possibly TRBD1 (6 bases). The CDR3 is made up of 17 amino acids. Trimming left V 0 bases short and J 3 bases short, with 16 bases between. CDR1 is MGHRA, CDR2 YSYEKL, per germline. The CDR3 here is CASSQDPQGKGTDTQYF. The CDR3 nucleotides are TGCGCCAGCAGCCAAGATCCCCAGGGGAAGGGGACAGATACGCAGTATTTT.

The chain combines TRBV7-3 with TRBJ2-2, with TRBD2 as a possible D gene (5 bases). The germline CDR1 and CDR2 sequences are SGHTA and FQGTGA. The V gene lost 5 bases and the J gene lost 5 bases, with 12 bases spanning the gap. The CDR3 loop spans 14 amino acids. CDR3 in DNA: TGTGCCAGCAGCCCAACGACGGGGACCGGGGAGCTGTTTTTT. This sequence encodes CASSPTTGTGELFF.

The chain employs TRBV21-1 and TRBJ2-2. TRBV21-1 is listed as a pseudogene. The length of the CDR3 is 16 residues. As DNA, the CDR3 is TGTGCCAGCAGCAAATTTTTTGGCTTCGAGACCGGGGAGCTGTTTTTT. This sequence encodes CASSKFFGFETGELFF.

The chain carries TRBV9 and TRBJ2-5; 9 positions agree with TRBD1. Germline V CDR1 and CDR2: SGDLS, YYNGEE. V lost 4 bases and J lost 4; bases outside the gene matches: 8. This CDR3 contains 15 residues. Here the CDR3 reads CASSPQGAVGETQYF. CDR3 coding DNA: TGTGCCAGCAGCCCACAGGGGGCGGTGGGAGAGACCCAGTACTTC.

The rearrangement links TRBV18 to TRBJ1-5, with D possibly matching TRBD1 (5 bases). V was cut by 0 bases and J by 1 base, with 10 bases left in between. Germline CDR1 and CDR2: KGHSH and LQKENI. CDR3 size: 16 residues. The CDR3 region is CASSPPGRASNQPQHF. DNA of the CDR3: TGTGCCAGCTCACCACCGGGCAGGGCGAGCAATCAGCCCCAGCATTTT.

The chain links TRBV5-1 to TRBJ2-1; no firm D call. This CDR3 is 13 amino acids long. V was clipped by 1 base and J by 2 bases, with 4 bases between them. Germline-derived CDR1 and CDR2 are SGHRS and YFSETQ. The CDR3 DNA reads TGCGCCAGCAGCTTGCCGGCCTACAATGAGCAGTTCTTC. Protein: CASSLPAYNEQFF. The full variable domain, completed using reference TRBV5-1 and TRBJ2-1, is KAGVTQTPRYLIKTRGQQVTLSCSPISGHRSVSWYQQTPGQGLQFLFEYFSETQRNKGNFPGRFSGRQFSNSRSEMNVSTLELGDSALYLCASSLPAYNEQFFGPGTRLTVL.

This CDR3 is CASSYTGTTYEQYF. CDR3 coding DNA: TGTGCCAGCAGCTATACCGGGACTACCTACGAGCAGTACTTC. The chain is built from TRBV5-4 and TRBJ2-7; 7 bases match TRBD2. The length of the CDR3 is 14 residues. Germline-derived CDR1 and CDR2 are SGHNT and YYREEE (reference sequence). V trimming: 3 bases; J trimming: 2 bases; junction bases outside the gene matches: 5.

The V gene is TRBV2, the J gene TRBJ1-6; no firm D call. Between the trimmed V and J ends, which lost 6 bases and 6 bases, there was a span of 12 bases. The length of the CDR3 is 14 residues. CDR1 and CDR2 from the germline V gene are SNHLY and FYNNEI. The CDR3 sequence: CASSLHPTNSPLHF. The CDR3 region has the DNA TGTGCCAGCAGCCTACACCCGACTAATTCACCCCTCCACTTT. Looking up the rest from reference TRBV2 and TRBJ1-6 gives the full variable domain: EPEVTQTPSHQVTQMGQEVILRCVPISNHLYFYWYRQILGQKVEFLVSFYNNEISEKSEIFDDQFSVERPDGSNFTLKIRSTKLEDSAMYFCASSLHPTNSPLHFGNGTRLTVT.

This clone was detected once. The sample has other DNA sequences that encode this CDR3 too. The gene calls are TRBV9 and TRBJ2-5; 8 positions agree with TRBD1. This CDR3 contains 15 residues. The trim removed 2 bases at V and 1 base at J, leaving 4 bases unmatched. Per germline, CDR1 SGDLS and CDR2 YYNGEE. CDR3 amino acids: CASSVGQGIQETQYF. DNA for the CDR3: TGTGCCAGCAGCGTCGGACAGGGAATCCAAGAGACCCAGTACTTC.

The J gene is TRBJ2-7, the V gene TRBV18; D is undetermined. The germline V and J ends were trimmed by 0 bases and 0 bases, with 9 bases remaining between them. From germline, CDR1 is KGHSH and CDR2 LQKENI. CDR3 length: 15 amino acids. The CDR3 coding sequence is TGTGCCAGCTCACCACCGAATTCCCTCTCCTACGAGCAGTACTTC. This codes for CASSPPNSLSYEQYF.

The chain is built from TRBV5-1 and TRBJ2-5; possibly TRBD2 for D (5 bases). The CDR3 contains 13 residues. Per germline, CDR1 SGHRS and CDR2 YFSETQ. The V gene lost 0 bases and the J gene lost 4 bases, with 7 bases spanning the gap. Written as DNA, the CDR3 is TGCGCCAGCAGCTTGGTGGGGAGAGAGACCCAGTACTTC. Its translation is CASSLVGRETQYF.

The chain links TRBV5-1 to TRBJ2-7; TRBD1 is a possible D gene (5 bases). Trimming cost V 0 bases and J 3 bases, with 13 bases left between them. The V gene's germline CDR1 is SGHRS and CDR2 YFSETQ. The CDR3 is 15 residues long. Here the CDR3 reads CASSLVQGSRYEQYF. The CDR3 nucleotides are TGCGCCAGCAGCTTGGTTCAGGGATCCCGCTACGAGCAGTACTTC.

This clone has a handful of counts. The chain uses TRBV2 and TRBJ2-7; D tentatively reads TRBD1 or TRBD2 (6 bases each). Germline V gives CDR1 SNHLY, CDR2 FYNNEI. The CDR3 is 16 amino acids. V lost 4 bases and J 0 bases, leaving 16 bases between the germline ends. The CDR3 coding sequence is TGTGCCAGCAGTGCATTGGGGGGCACAGTCTCCTACGAGCAGTACTTC. It translates to CASSALGGTVSYEQYF.

In its sample, this clone was seen a few times. The V and J genes are TRBV15 and TRBJ2-3; 8 nucleotides line up with TRBD1. The length of the CDR3 is 16 residues. The V gene's germline CDR1 is LNHNV and CDR2 YYDKDF (reference sequence). Trimming took 2 bases from V and 3 from J; bases not matched to a gene: 7. This chain's CDR3 is CATSRRTGSGTDTQYF. The CDR3 nucleotides read TGTGCCACCAGCAGACGGACAGGGAGTGGAACAGATACGCAGTATTTT.

The V gene is TRBV5-1, the J gene TRBJ2-7, with unresolved D. The CDR3 length is 13 residues. V was trimmed by 7 bases and J by 0 bases, leaving 11 bases between them. From germline, CDR1 is SGHRS and CDR2 YFSETQ. The CDR3 here is CASEDTNSYEQYF. The CDR3 DNA reads as TGCGCCAGCGAGGATACAAACTCCTACGAGCAGTACTTC.

The genes are TRBV6-1 and TRBJ2-5; 9 bases align to TRBD1. The CDR3 consists of 16 residues. Looked up from germline, CDR1 is MNHNS and CDR2 is SASEGT. With 4 bases clipped from V and 5 bases from J, the junction kept 11 bases outside the gene matches. The CDR3 is CASSAVPDRGRETQYF. Here the CDR3 DNA reads TGTGCCAGCAGTGCCGTCCCGGACAGGGGAAGGGAGACCCAGTACTTC.

V is TRBV27 and J is TRBJ1-1, with D possibly matching TRBD1 (5 bases). The CDR3 consists of 16 residues. Trimming shortened V by 1 base and J by 3 bases, and 15 bases separated the two germline ends. Germline CDR1 and CDR2: MNHEY and SMNVEV (reference sequence). Here the CDR3 DNA reads TGTGCCAGCAGTTTATTTTGGGGGGATCGGGACACTGAAGCTTTCTTT. It translates to CASSLFWGDRDTEAFF.

V is TRBV6-5 and J is TRBJ2-5; D uncertain. V lost 5 bases and J lost 1, with 8 bases in between. Germline CDR1 MNHEY, CDR2 SVGAGI. The CDR3 covers 13 residues. The CDR3 reads CASSRTVQETQYF. CDR3 coding DNA: TGTGCCAGCAGTAGGACGGTCCAAGAGACCCAGTACTTC.

CDR3 protein: CASSLRGHGETQYF. The DNA for the CDR3 is TGTGCCAGCAGCTTGAGGGGACACGGGGAGACCCAGTACTTC. The rearrangement uses TRBV5-4 and TRBJ2-5, with D possibly matching TRBD1 (6 bases). Per germline, CDR1 SGHNT and CDR2 YYREEE (reference sequence). This CDR3 contains 14 residues. V was cut by 1 base and J by 5 bases, with 12 bases left in between. Full variable domain (rest looked up from reference TRBV5-4 and TRBJ2-5): ETGVTQSPTHLIKTRGQQVTLRCSSQSGHNTVSWYQQALGQGPQFIFQYYREEENGRGNFPPRFSGLQFPNYSSELNVNALELDDSALYLCASSLRGHGETQYFGPGTRLLVL.